Included here is one T cell receptor (beta chain) sequence, with context. Its antigen is unidentified. Every sample yielded at least 6 million isolated PBMCs. It was with a sample-barcoded 5' primer and a J-beta primer mix that a second PCR of roughly 7 to 12 cycles was run. TCRdb independently ran MiXCR on the 5' RACE reads; one entry per CDR3 protein. This table holds some 900,000 distinct CDR3 sequences, more than 25% found once. The data belong to a study of blood T cells in healthy people across ages. For the study at large: About one barcoded beta molecule per two T cells was the capture yield of template switching. Findings of the study overall: In long-lived donors, naive CD4+ cell counts and diversity exceeded those of aged donors.

The germline V gene has CDR1 DFQATT and CDR2 SNEGSKA (reference sequence). The CDR3 contains 17 residues. V was trimmed by 2 bases and J by 4 bases, leaving 18 bases between them. The TCR sequence derives from an elderly woman in good health. Sequencing used blood. This chain links TRBV20-1 with TRBJ2-6; no clear D. This CDR3 is CSARLSLVRSGANVLTF. In nucleotides, the CDR3 is TGCAGTGCTAGACTCAGTTTGGTGAGATCGGGGGCCAACGTCCTGACTTTC.